Following are 17 T cell receptor beta chains from one sample sequenced in a study of T cell responses to AZD1222 COVID-19 vaccine. Repertoires were generated with immunoSEQ multiplex PCR, while TCRdb's copy carries only in-frame clones and drops some. The sample lists 150,000 to 180,000 clones; roughly nine tenths were seen once. The source was peripheral blood, collected on day 0 of AZD1222 vaccination. These receptors were obtained from an adult in good health.

The chain has TRBV27 and TRBJ2-1; 10 positions agree with TRBD2. V gave up 6 bases and J gave up 3 bases; unmatched junction bases: 11. CDR1 is MNHEY, CDR2 SMNVEV, per germline (reference sequence). The CDR3 spans 17 residues. CDR3 nucleotide sequence: TGTGCCAGCAGCCCGGGTAGCGGGAGGTCCAACTACAATGAGCAGTTCTTC. Its protein product is CASSPGSGRSNYNEQFF.

The rearrangement uses TRBV25-1 and TRBJ1-1; TRBD1 is a possible D gene (5 bases). The CDR3 totals 14 residues. The V gene's germline CDR1 is MGHDK and CDR2 SYGVNS. V shed 4 bases and J shed 4 bases, with 13 bases lying between them. The CDR3 nucleotides read TGTGCCAGCAGTGGCCAGGGAATCTTCACTGAAGCTTTCTTT. As protein: CASSGQGIFTEAFF. Complete variable domain (other parts from reference TRBV25-1 and TRBJ1-1): EADIYQTPRYLVIGTGKKITLECSQTMGHDKMYWYQQDPGMELHLIHYSYGVNSTEKGDLSSESTVSRIRTEHFPLTLESARPSHTSQYLCASSGQGIFTEAFFGQGTRLTVV.

This clone was counted a single time. The rearrangement joins TRBV5-4 to TRBJ1-6; TRBD1 aligns across 7 bases. V gave up 2 bases and J gave up 7 bases; unmatched junction bases: 6. Germline lookup yields CDR1 SGHNT and CDR2 YYREEE (reference sequence). CDR3 length: 15 residues. Here the CDR3 DNA reads TGTGCCAGCAGCTTCGAGCGGGACAGAAATTCACCCCTCCACTTT. This codes for CASSFERDRNSPLHF.

The V call is TRBV19, the J call TRBJ1-1, with 8 nucleotides matching TRBD1. Germline V CDR1 and CDR2: LNHDA, SQIVND (reference sequence). V shed 5 bases and J 5 bases; nucleotides not matched to a gene: 13. This CDR3 spans 16 amino acids. CDR3 DNA sequence: TGTGCCAGTAGTCCCGACAGGGGAGAGTTTAGGACTGAAGCTTTCTTT. The encoded protein is CASSPDRGEFRTEAFF.

The chain joins TRBV19 to TRBJ2-3; TRBD2 is a possible D gene (5 bases). Germline CDR1 reads LNHDA; CDR2 reads SQIVND (reference sequence). V lost 6 bases, J lost 5 bases, and 21 bases lay in between. The CDR3 is 16 residues long. CDR3 sequence reads: CASSQKVRIALDTQYF. As DNA, the CDR3 is TGTGCCAGTAGCCAAAAGGTACGGATAGCGCTAGATACGCAGTATTTT.

This chain uses TRBV28 with TRBJ1-2; D ambiguous. V lost 6 bases to trimming and J lost 6 bases, with 20 bases between them. Germline assignment: CDR1 MDHEN and CDR2 SYDVKM. This CDR3 contains 15 residues. CDR3 amino acids: CASSPRDTGRHGYTF. The CDR3 bases are TGTGCCAGCAGCCCGAGAGACACTGGGCGTCATGGCTACACCTTC.

CDR3 residues: CASSATANYGYTF. CDR3 nucleotide sequence: TGTGCCAGCAGTGCCACAGCTAACTATGGCTACACCTTC. The V and J genes are TRBV28 and TRBJ1-2; D ambiguous. CDR1 MDHEN and CDR2 SYDVKM come from the germline V gene. V lost 5 bases and J 0 bases, leaving 7 bases between the germline ends. The length of the CDR3 is 13 residues.

The chain employs TRBV5-1 and TRBJ2-3, with TRBD1 identical over 10 bases. V lost 4 bases to trimming and J lost 5 bases; unmatched junction nucleotides: 7. This CDR3 has 15 amino acids. The germline V gene encodes CDR1 SGHRS and CDR2 YFSETQ. The CDR3 DNA reads TGCGCCAGCAGCGCGGGACAGGGGCGCAGAGATACGCAGTATTTT. Protein sequence: CASSAGQGRRDTQYF. Looking up the rest from reference TRBV5-1 and TRBJ2-3 gives the full variable domain: KAGVTQTPRYLIKTRGQQVTLSCSPISGHRSVSWYQQTPGQGLQFLFEYFSETQRNKGNFPGRFSGRQFSNSRSEMNVSTLELGDSALYLCASSAGQGRRDTQYFGPGTRLTVL.

This clone was seen only once. The chain carries TRBV7-8 and TRBJ1-2; D not certain. The CDR3 length is 14 residues. V was cut by 5 bases and J by 2 bases, with 12 bases left in between. CDR1 is SGHVS, CDR2 FQNEAQ, per germline. The CDR3 DNA reads TGTGCCAGCAGCAAAGGACGGCCCAACTATGGCTACACCTTC. Its protein is CASSKGRPNYGYTF.

The gene calls are TRBV2 and TRBJ2-7, with D possibly TRBD2 on 5 matching bases. CDR1 is SNHLY and CDR2 is FYNNEI in the germline V gene. Trimming left V 5 bases short and J 3 bases short, with 8 bases between. The CDR3 has 12 amino acids. The CDR3 region is CASSTGIYEQYF. For the CDR3, the DNA is TGTGCCAGCAGTACCGGGATCTACGAGCAGTACTTC. The whole variable domain, remainder taken from reference TRBV2 and TRBJ2-7, is EPEVTQTPSHQVTQMGQEVILRCVPISNHLYFYWYRQILGQKVEFLVSFYNNEISEKSEIFDDQFSVERPDGSNFTLKIRSTKLEDSAMYFCASSTGIYEQYFGPGTRLTVT.

The V call is TRBV20-1, the J call TRBJ1-2; 8 nucleotides agree with TRBD1. V trimming: 3 bases; J trimming: 3 bases; junction bases outside the gene matches: 3. CDR3 length: 13 residues. Germline CDR1 is DFQATT and CDR2 is SNEGSKA (reference sequence). CDR3 in DNA: TGCAGTGCTAGTCCAGGGGGCGACTATGGCTACACCTTC. Encoded protein: CSASPGGDYGYTF.

The V call is TRBV28, the J call TRBJ1-4; 11 nucleotides align to TRBD1. Trimming took 5 bases from V and 10 from J; bases not matched to a gene: 6. Germline V gene data show CDR1 as MDHEN and CDR2 as SYDVKM. CDR3 length: 14 amino acids. The chain's CDR3 is CASSVRTGGVKLFF. Here the CDR3 DNA reads TGTGCCAGCAGTGTAAGGACAGGGGGCGTAAAACTGTTTTTT. Full variable domain (rest looked up from reference TRBV28 and TRBJ1-4): DVKVTQSSRYLVKRTGEKVFLECVQDMDHENMFWYRQDPGLGLRLIYFSYDVKMKEKGDIPEGYSVSREKKERFSLILESASTNQTSMYLCASSVRTGGVKLFFGSGTQLSVL.

The chain joins TRBV2 to TRBJ2-7; no definite D call. There are 13 residues in the CDR3. V lost 1 base and J lost 4, with 8 bases in between. The germline V gene has CDR1 SNHLY and CDR2 FYNNEI. As DNA, the CDR3 is TGTGCCAGCAGTGAAGGACGGCCGTACGAGCAGTACTTC. Amino acids: CASSEGRPYEQYF.

The chain links TRBV13 to TRBJ2-1, with D perhaps TRBD1 or TRBD2 (5 bases each). The CDR3 loop spans 15 amino acids. The germline gives CDR1 PRHDT, CDR2 FYEKMQ (reference sequence). Trimming stripped 5 bases from V and 1 base from J, with 12 bases between. The CDR3 loop reads CASSGTNPSYNEQFF. The CDR3, as DNA: TGTGCCAGCAGCGGGACCAACCCTTCCTACAATGAGCAGTTCTTC.

The chain carries TRBV30 and TRBJ1-2; 7 positions match TRBD1. Germline V gene lookup returns CDR1 GTSNPN and CDR2 SVGIG (reference sequence). Trimming cost V 3 bases and J 3 bases; bases outside gene matches: 10. The CDR3 is 15 amino acids. CDR3 DNA: TGTGCCTGGAGGGGGGGGACAGAGAACTACTATGGCTACACCTTC. This sequence encodes CAWRGGTENYYGYTF.

The chain is built from TRBV11-3 and TRBJ2-3; D unresolved. Germline assignment: CDR1 SGHNT and CDR2 YENEEA. The CDR3 loop spans 15 amino acids. V lost 3 bases and J 0 bases, leaving 10 bases between the germline ends. The CDR3 here is CASSLGGSSTDTQYF. The CDR3 DNA is TGTGCCAGCAGCTTGGGCGGTTCTAGCACAGATACGCAGTATTTT.

The chain combines TRBV5-1 with TRBJ1-1, with D possibly matching TRBD1 (5 bases). In germline, CDR1 is SGHRS, CDR2 YFSETQ. Trimming took 0 bases from V and 3 from J, leaving 9 bases between them. The CDR3 covers 14 residues. The DNA of the CDR3 is TGCGCCAGCAGCTTGGCCTGGGGGGACACTGAAGCTTTCTTT. Its protein is CASSLAWGDTEAFF.